What follows is one TCR beta chain and its context. Its antigen is not identified. TCRdb's copy holds only in-frame clones and misses some; the assay was immunoSEQ multiplex PCR. The data contain more than 80,000 clones, approximately 88% of them singletons. The sample originates from a study of graft-versus-host responses after intestinal transplantation. Findings of the study overall: When patients had graft-donor T cell macrochimerism, their allografts held high graft-versus-host to host-versus-graft clonal ratios. HvG clone declines early post-transplant were associated with peak circulating GvH levels.

With 1 base clipped from V and 6 bases from J, the junction kept 6 bases outside the gene matches. Looked up from germline, CDR1 is LGHNA and CDR2 is YNFKEQ. This CDR3 is 17 amino acids long. The chain links TRBV4-2 to TRBJ2-1; 13 nucleotides match TRBD2. The receptor was isolated from a human donor who received an intestinal transplant. Sequencing was performed on unstimulated CD4+ T cells sorted from spleen or lymph node cells, taken before intestinal transplant. The CDR3 sequence: CASSQVGRTSGSNEQFF. DNA for the CDR3: TGTGCCAGCAGCCAAGTTGGACGGACTAGCGGGAGCAATGAGCAGTTCTTC.